This is a list of T cell receptor beta chains from one sample in a study of blood T cell repertoires in COVID-19. Profiled with immunoSEQ multiplex PCR; TCRdb holds only in-frame clones, not every one. The data show about 370,000 clones, 80% to 90% seen once. The sequenced material came from peripheral blood. These TCRs come from a woman aged 30 to 39 with COVID-19, enrolled during active disease. CDR3s include the opening cysteine and the closing phenylalanine or tryptophan. D genes are given only for firm matches.

TRBJ2-2 TRBD2 TRBV3-1/TRBV3-2 TGTGCCAGCAGCCAAGGGGGGACTAGCGGGACGCGAAACACCGGGGAGCTGTTTTTT CASSQGGTSGTRNTGELFF
TRBJ1-1 - TRBV2 TGTGCCAGCAAGAAGGGGGTGGTCACTGAAGCTTTCTTT CASKKGVVTEAFF
TRBJ1-3 TRBD1 TRBV30 TGTGCCAGGCACTTGCCCCTGGACAGGGACTTTTTTGAGGTTTTTGGAAACACCATATATTTT CARHLPLDRDFFEVFGNTIYF
TRBJ1-6 - TRBV5-4 TGTGCCAGCAGCCCGGAGATCTCCTATAATTCACCCCTCCACTTT CASSPEISYNSPLHF
TRBJ1-4 TRBD1 TRBV10-2 TGCGCCAGCAGCGGGACAGGCGGAATAGGGAAACTGTTTTTT CASSGTGGIGKLFF
TRBJ2-7 TRBD1 TRBV10-3 TGTGCCATCAGTGACTACGGACAGGGCACCTACGAGCAGTACTTC CAISDYGQGTYEQYF
TRBJ1-6 - TRBV4-1 TGCGCCAGCAGCCAAGTCGCAGGGGACCGAAGGAATTCACCCCTCCACTTT CASSQVAGDRRNSPLHF
TRBJ2-5 TRBD1 TRBV5-5 TGTGCCAGCAGCTCACCCCCATCGACAGGGGTAGAGACCCAGTACTTC CASSSPPSTGVETQYF
TRBJ1-4 TRBD1 TRBV25-1 TGTGCCAGCAGCGGGACAGGGATTGAAAAACTGTTTTTT CASSGTGIEKLFF
TRBJ1-3 - TRBV28 TGTGCCAGCAGTTCCCGTCTCGTATCTGGAAACACCATATATTTT CASSSRLVSGNTIYF
TRBJ2-1 - TRBV6-4 TGTGCCAGCAGCACCCAGGGCCCCTCGAATGAGCAGTTCTTC CASSTQGPSNEQFF
TRBJ2-1 TRBD2 TRBV9 TGTGCCAGCAGTCTTAGCGGGGAGGTGGGTGAGCAGTTCTTC CASSLSGEVGEQFF
TRBJ1-6 - TRBV11-2 TGTGCCAGCAGCGCCAGGGCTGACTATAATTCACCCCTCCACTTT CASSARADYNSPLHF
TRBJ1-1 - TRBV11-3 TGTGCCAGCAGCACCGGGGGGGGGCGCGAAGCTTTCTTT CASSTGGGREAFF
TRBJ1-1 - TRBV12-3/TRBV12-4 TGTGCCAGCAGGCAGGGCCCGGACACTGAAGCTTTCTTT CASRQGPDTEAFF
TRBJ2-2 TRBD1 TRBV5-6 TGTGCCAGCAGCAACCGGGACAGATCCGGTTTGGGGCTGTTTTTT CASSNRDRSGLGLFF
TRBJ2-1 TRBD2 TRBV15 TGTGCCACCAGCCCCTGGACTAGCGGGGACCTCAATGAGCAGTTCTTC CATSPWTSGDLNEQFF